Each of the 7 T cell receptor beta chains below was sequenced from the same sample in a study of CD4 T cell repertoires in COVID-19. No culture step preceded sequencing of the ex vivo isolated memory T cells. Method: immunoSEQ multiplex PCR; TCRdb's copy keeps in-frame clones and lacks some. The sample carries about 22,000 clones, 80% to 90% recorded once. The sequencing here drew on central memory CD4+ T cells from blood, taken before the COVID-19 pandemic. The receptors come from a human donor who had COVID-19.

V usage is TRBV19 and J usage is TRBJ2-7; 7 positions match TRBD1. This CDR3 has 14 amino acids. Germline V lookup: CDR1 LNHDA, CDR2 SQIVND (reference sequence). V lost 3 bases to trimming and J lost 4 bases; unmatched junction nucleotides: 6. CDR3 protein: CASSMGRGFYEQYF. The CDR3 DNA sequence: TGTGCCAGTAGTATGGGCAGGGGGTTTTACGAGCAGTACTTC.

The V and J genes are TRBV7-2 and TRBJ1-5, with D hard to call. Trimming shortened V by 2 bases and J by 0 bases, and 14 bases separated the two germline ends. Germline assignment: CDR1 SGHTA and CDR2 FQGNSA. The CDR3 contains 17 residues. The CDR3 region is CASSLINSRNSNQPQHF. Written as DNA, the CDR3 is TGTGCCAGCAGCTTAATAAACAGTAGAAATAGCAATCAGCCCCAGCATTTT.

V usage is TRBV5-1 and J usage is TRBJ2-1, with 11 bases matching TRBD2. This CDR3 comprises 15 residues. Trimming cost V 2 bases and J 4 bases; bases outside gene matches: 2. CDR1 SGHRS and CDR2 YFSETQ come from the germline V gene. For the CDR3, the DNA is TGCGCCAGCAGCTTACTAGCGGGGGAGTACAATGAGCAGTTCTTC. Translating it yields CASSLLAGEYNEQFF.

The DNA for the CDR3 is TGTGCCAGCCAAAAAGGACTGTACAATGAGCAGTTCTTC. Translation: CASQKGLYNEQFF. The chain has TRBV14 and TRBJ2-1; D is possibly TRBD2 (5 bases). Germline V gives CDR1 SGHDN, CDR2 FVKESK. CDR3 length equals 13 residues. Trimming removed 8 bases from V and 4 bases from J, with 12 bases in between.

The chain joins TRBV7-2 to TRBJ2-7, with TRBD1 identical over 11 bases. The CDR3 covers 14 residues. V shed 5 bases and J 6 bases; nucleotides not matched to a gene: 6. Germline CDR1 and CDR2: SGHTA and FQGNSA. CDR3 residues: CASSPGTGGFEQYF. The CDR3 DNA is TGTGCCAGCAGCCCAGGGACAGGGGGGTTCGAGCAGTACTTC.

This chain links TRBV2 with TRBJ1-4; possibly TRBD1 for D (6 bases). V was shortened by 3 bases and J by 16 bases, with 12 bases between the two germline ends. The length of the CDR3 is 11 residues. Looked up from germline, CDR1 is SNHLY and CDR2 is FYNNEI. The CDR3 DNA is TGTGCCAGCAGTGAGGATGGACAGCCGTTTTTT. It codes for CASSEDGQPFF. The full variable domain, with the rest looked up from reference TRBV2 and TRBJ1-4, is EPEVTQTPSHQVTQMGQEVILRCVPISNHLYFYWYRQILGQKVEFLVSFYNNEISEKSEIFDDQFSVERPDGSNFTLKIRSTKLEDSAMYFCASSEDGQPFFGSGTQLSVL.

The V gene is TRBV1, the J gene TRBJ2-1; the table's TRBD2 call for D was not verified on the DNA. TRBV1 counts as a pseudogene. The CDR3 spans 17 residues. The DNA of the CDR3 is TGCACCAGCAGCCAGGGCCTTCTAGCGCTCCTTCGCAATGAGCAGTTCTTC. Encoded protein: CTSSQGLLALLRNEQFF.